Sequencing of this T cell receptor (beta chain) was carried out in a study of blood T cell repertoires in COVID-19. Ages ranged from about 18 to 89 years, with residence in 24 US areas. Sequencing used immunoSEQ multiplex PCR; TCRdb keeps in-frame clones, though not all of them. Of roughly 130,000 clones in the sample, about 83% were seen once. This CDR3 spans 16 amino acids. The J segment lost 5 bases and the V segment lost 3 bases, leaving 2 bases of the junction unmatched. CDR1 KGHDR and CDR2 SFDVKD come from the germline V gene. This chain joins TRBV24-1 and TRBJ2-1, with TRBD2 identical over 14 bases. Source material: PBMCs or T cells enriched from blood (not recorded which). This receptor was identified in a woman aged 50 to 60 with acute COVID-19. CDR3 sequence reads: CATSDRTSGRNNEQFF. The CDR3 DNA is TGTGCCACCAGTGATCGGACTAGCGGGAGGAACAATGAGCAGTTCTTC.